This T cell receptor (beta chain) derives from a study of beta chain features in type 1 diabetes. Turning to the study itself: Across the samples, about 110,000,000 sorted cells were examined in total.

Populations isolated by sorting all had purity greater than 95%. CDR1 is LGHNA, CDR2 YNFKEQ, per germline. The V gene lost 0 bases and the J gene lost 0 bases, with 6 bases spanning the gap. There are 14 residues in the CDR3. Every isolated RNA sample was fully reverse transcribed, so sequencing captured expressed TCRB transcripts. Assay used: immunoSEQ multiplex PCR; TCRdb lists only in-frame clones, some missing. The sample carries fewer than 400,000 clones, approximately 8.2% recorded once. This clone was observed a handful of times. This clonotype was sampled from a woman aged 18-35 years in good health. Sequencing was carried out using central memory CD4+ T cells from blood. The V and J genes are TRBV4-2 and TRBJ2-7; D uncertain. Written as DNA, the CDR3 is TGTGCCAGCAGCCAAGACGCGGTCTCCTACGAGCAGTACTTC. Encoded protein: CASSQDAVSYEQYF.